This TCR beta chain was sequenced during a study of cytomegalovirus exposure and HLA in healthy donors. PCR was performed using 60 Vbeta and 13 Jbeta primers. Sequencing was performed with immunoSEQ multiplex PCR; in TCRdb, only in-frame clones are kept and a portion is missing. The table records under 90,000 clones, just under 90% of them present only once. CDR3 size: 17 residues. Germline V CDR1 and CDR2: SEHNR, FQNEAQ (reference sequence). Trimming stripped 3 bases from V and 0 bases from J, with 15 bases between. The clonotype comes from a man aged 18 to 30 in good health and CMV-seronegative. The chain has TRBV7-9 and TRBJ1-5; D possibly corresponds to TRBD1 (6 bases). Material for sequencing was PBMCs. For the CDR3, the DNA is TGTGCCAGCAGCTTTGTTACCCCAGGGGCTAGCAATCAGCCCCAGCATTTT. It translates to CASSFVTPGASNQPQHF. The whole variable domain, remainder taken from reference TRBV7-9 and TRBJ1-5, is DTGVSQNPRHKITKRGQNVTFRCDPISEHNRLYWYRQTLGQGPEFLTYFQNEAQLEKSRLLSDRFSAERPKGSFSTLEIQRTEQGDSAMYLCASSFVTPGASNQPQHFGDGTRLSIL.